The following is a T cell receptor (beta chain) sequence with its context. In the authors' workflow: The assay estimated nucleated cells by amplifying reference gene primers. Profiling relied on immunoSEQ multiplex PCR, and the TCRdb table lists in-frame clones only, not all of them. The DNA gave D and trimming, while V, J and clone size come from that table. The sample includes about 71,000 clones, approximately 88% of them seen just once. These data are taken from a study of blood T cell repertoires in COVID-19. The wider study: Sites across the United States, Italy and Spain contributed samples from acute and convalescent COVID-19. PBMCs, B-cell-depleted T cells, or T cells provided the cDNA or gDNA that made up the material.

CDR3 size: 14 residues. The V segment lost 1 base and the J segment 6 bases; nucleotides outside the gene matches: 4. In germline, CDR1 is SGHRS, CDR2 YFSETQ. The sample comprised peripheral blood. The genes are TRBV5-1 and TRBJ2-1, with TRBD2 matching over 7 bases. The TCR originated in a human donor in a cohort sampled during active COVID-19. The CDR3 nucleotides read TGCGCCAGCAGCTTGATGCGGGAGTCCAATGAGCAGTTCTTC. Protein product: CASSLMRESNEQFF.